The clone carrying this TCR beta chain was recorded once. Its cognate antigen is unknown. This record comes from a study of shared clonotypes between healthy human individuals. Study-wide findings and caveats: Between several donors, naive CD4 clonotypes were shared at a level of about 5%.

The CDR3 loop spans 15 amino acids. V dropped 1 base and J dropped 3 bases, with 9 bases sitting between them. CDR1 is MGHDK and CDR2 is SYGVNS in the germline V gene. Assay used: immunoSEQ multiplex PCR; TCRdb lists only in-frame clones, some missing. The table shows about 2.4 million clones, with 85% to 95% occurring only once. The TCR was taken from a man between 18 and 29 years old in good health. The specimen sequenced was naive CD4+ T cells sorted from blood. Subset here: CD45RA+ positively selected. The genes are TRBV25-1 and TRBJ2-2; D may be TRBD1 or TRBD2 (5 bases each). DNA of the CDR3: TGTGCCAGCAGTGAATTGAGGGGCTACACCGGGGAGCTGTTTTTT. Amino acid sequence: CASSELRGYTGELFF.